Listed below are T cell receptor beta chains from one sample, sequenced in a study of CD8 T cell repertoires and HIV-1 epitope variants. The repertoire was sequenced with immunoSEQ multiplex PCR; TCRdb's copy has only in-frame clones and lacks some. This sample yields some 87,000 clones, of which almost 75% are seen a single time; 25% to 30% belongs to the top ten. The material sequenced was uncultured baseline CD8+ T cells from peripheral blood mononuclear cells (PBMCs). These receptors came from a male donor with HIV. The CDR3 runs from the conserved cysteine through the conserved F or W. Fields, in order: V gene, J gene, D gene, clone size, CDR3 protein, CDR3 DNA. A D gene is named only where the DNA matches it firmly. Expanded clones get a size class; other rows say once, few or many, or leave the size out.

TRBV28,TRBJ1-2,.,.,CASSFDWAYGYTF,TGTGCCAGCAGTTTTGACTGGGCCTATGGCTACACCTTC
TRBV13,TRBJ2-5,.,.,CATQGGIETQYF,TGTGCCACTCAAGGGGGGATAGAGACCCAGTACTTC
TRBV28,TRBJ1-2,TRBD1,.,CASSPGQGYYGYTF,TGTGCCAGCAGTCCAGGACAGGGCTACTATGGCTACACCTTC
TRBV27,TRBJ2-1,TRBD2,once,CASSPPVAGLAVYNEQFF,TGTGCCAGCAGTCCACCGGTTGCGGGACTAGCGGTGTACAATGAGCAGTTCTTC
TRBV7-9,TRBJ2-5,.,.,CASSYTQGTEGAQYF,TGTGCCAGCAGCTATACGCAGGGCACTGAAGGTGCCCAGTACTTC
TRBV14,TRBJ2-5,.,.,CASTGRPQETQYF,TGTGCCAGCACGGGAAGGCCCCAAGAGACCCAGTACTTC
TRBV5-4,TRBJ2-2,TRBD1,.,CASSLTGANTGELFF,TGTGCCAGCAGCTTGACAGGGGCGAACACCGGGGAGCTGTTTTTT
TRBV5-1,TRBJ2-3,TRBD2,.,CASSSGLAGEDTQYF,TGCGCCAGCAGCTCGGGACTAGCGGGGGAAGATACGCAGTATTTT
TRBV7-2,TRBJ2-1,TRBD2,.,CASRRAGGYNEQFF,TGTGCCAGCAGGCGAGCGGGAGGTTACAATGAGCAGTTCTTC
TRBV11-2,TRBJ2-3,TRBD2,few,CASSLAPPLTLGRGTRAYF,TGTGCCAGCAGCTTAGCACCCCCGCTCACTCTGGGAAGGGGGACTAGGGCGTATTTT
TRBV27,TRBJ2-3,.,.,CASSLGYTDTQYF,TGTGCCAGCAGTTTAGGGTACACAGATACGCAGTATTTT
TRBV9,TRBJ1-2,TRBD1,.,CASSPGEGARGYTF,TGTGCCAGCAGTCCTGGGGAGGGGGCGCGTGGCTACACCTTC
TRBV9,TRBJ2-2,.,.,CASSVDYWPGELFF,TGTGCCAGCAGCGTAGATTACTGGCCCGGGGAGCTGTTTTTT
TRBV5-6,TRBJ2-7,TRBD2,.,CASSFLAGGPYYEQYF,TGTGCCAGCAGCTTCCTAGCGGGGGGGCCTTATTACGAGCAGTACTTC
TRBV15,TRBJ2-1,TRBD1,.,CATSRDRTGVEQFF,TGTGCCACCAGCAGAGATCGGACAGGGGTTGAGCAGTTCTTC
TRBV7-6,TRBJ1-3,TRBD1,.,CASSYDRGQNTIYF,TGTGCCAGCAGCTACGACAGGGGGCAAAACACCATATATTTT
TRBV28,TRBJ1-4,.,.,CASSRTSTNEKLFF,TGTGCCAGCAGTCGGACATCAACTAATGAAAAACTGTTTTTT
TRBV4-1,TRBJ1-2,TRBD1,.,CASSLKAGQHNYGYTF,TGCGCCAGCAGCCTTAAAGCGGGACAGCATAACTATGGCTACACCTTC
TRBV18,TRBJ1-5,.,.,CASSPTGTGNQPQHF,TGTGCCAGCTCCCCAACCGGGACCGGCAATCAGCCCCAGCATTTT
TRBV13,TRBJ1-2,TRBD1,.,CTSSRTGVGGYTF,TGTACCAGCAGCCGTACAGGGGTCGGAGGCTACACCTTC
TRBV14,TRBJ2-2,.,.,CASSQGGNTGELFF,TGTGCCAGCAGCCAGGGGGGAAACACCGGGGAGCTGTTTTTT
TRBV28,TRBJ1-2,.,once,CASSSAGSPDYGYTF,TGTGCCAGCAGTTCCGCCGGATCCCCGGACTATGGCTACACCTTC
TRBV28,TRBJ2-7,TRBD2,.,CASTAPSPGTSALYEQYF,TGTGCCAGCACCGCCCCCTCTCCCGGGACTAGCGCGCTCTACGAGCAGTACTTC
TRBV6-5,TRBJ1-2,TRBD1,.,CASNTPGQGYGYTF,TGTGCCAGCAACACCCCGGGACAGGGATATGGCTACACCTTC
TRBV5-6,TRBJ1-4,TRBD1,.,CASSPPGQGAEKLFF,TGTGCCAGCAGCCCGCCGGGACAGGGGGCAGAAAAACTGTTTTTT
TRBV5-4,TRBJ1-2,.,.,CASIQDRAGGYTF,TGTGCCAGCATCCAGGACCGGGCAGGGGGCTACACCTTC
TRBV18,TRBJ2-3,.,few,CASSTRQVSSTDTQYF,TGTGCCAGCTCAACCCGACAGGTATCTAGCACAGATACGCAGTATTTT
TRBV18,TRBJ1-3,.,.,CASSPQVQRISGNTIYF,TGTGCCAGCTCACCACAGGTACAGCGCATCTCTGGAAACACCATATATTTT
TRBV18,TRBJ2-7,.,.,CASSPLPHTYEQYF,TGTGCCAGCTCACCACTCCCACATACCTACGAGCAGTACTTC
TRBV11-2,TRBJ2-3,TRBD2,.,CASSSGTSGRSVIEDTQYF,TGTGCCAGCAGCTCCGGGACTAGCGGGAGGAGTGTAATAGAGGATACGCAGTATTTT
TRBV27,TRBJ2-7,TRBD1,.,CASSTSARTGAFAYEQYF,TGTGCCAGCAGTACCTCTGCACGGACAGGGGCATTCGCCTACGAGCAGTACTTC
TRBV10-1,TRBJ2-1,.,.,CASSALDRNNEQFF,TGCGCCAGCAGTGCGCTTGACAGAAACAATGAGCAGTTCTTC
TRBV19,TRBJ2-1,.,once,CASSKRGQINEQFF,TGTGCCAGTAGTAAGCGGGGACAGATCAATGAGCAGTTCTTC
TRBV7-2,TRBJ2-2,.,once,CASSFGGANTGELFF,TGTGCCAGCAGCTTTGGAGGGGCGAACACCGGGGAGCTGTTTTTT
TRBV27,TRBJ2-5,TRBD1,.,CASSLRDRGPPETQYF,TGTGCCAGCAGTCTCCGGGACAGGGGACCCCCGGAGACCCAGTACTTC
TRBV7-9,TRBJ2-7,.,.,CASGDGLISYEQYF,TGTGCCAGCGGTGACGGACTCATATCCTACGAGCAGTACTTC
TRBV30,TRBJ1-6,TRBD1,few,CAWRGTGNNSPLHF,TGTGCCTGGAGGGGGACAGGGAATAATTCACCCCTCCACTTT
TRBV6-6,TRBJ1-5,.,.,CASSYSGSSNQPQHF,TGTGCCAGCAGTTACTCGGGCAGCAGCAATCAGCCCCAGCATTTT
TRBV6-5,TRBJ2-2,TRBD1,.,CASSPPGQTGELFF,TGTGCCAGCAGTCCCCCGGGACAGACCGGGGAGCTGTTTTTT
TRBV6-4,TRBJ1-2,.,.,CASSDTGSYGYTF,TGTGCCAGCAGTGATACAGGTTCCTATGGCTACACCTTC
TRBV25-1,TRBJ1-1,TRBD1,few,CASSPSQGDMGNTEAFF,TGTGCCAGCAGCCCCTCCCAGGGGGATATGGGGAACACTGAAGCTTTCTTT
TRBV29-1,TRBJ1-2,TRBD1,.,CSVNGAGGSYGYTF,TGCAGCGTCAACGGGGCAGGGGGCAGCTATGGCTACACCTTC
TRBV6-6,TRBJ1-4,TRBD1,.,CASSYKQGARVEKLFF,TGTGCCAGCAGCTATAAACAGGGGGCGAGGGTAGAAAAACTGTTTTTT
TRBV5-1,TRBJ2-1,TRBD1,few,CASSWGQPYNEQFF,TGCGCCAGCAGCTGGGGACAGCCCTACAATGAGCAGTTCTTC
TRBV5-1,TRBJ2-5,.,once,CASSWDLQETQYF,TGCGCCAGCAGCTGGGACTTACAAGAGACCCAGTACTTC
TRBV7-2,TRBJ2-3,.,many,CASSLDGAQTQYF,TGTGCCAGCAGCTTAGACGGGGCCCAGACGCAGTATTTT
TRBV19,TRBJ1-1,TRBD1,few,CASSDRATEAFF,TGTGCCAGTAGTGACAGGGCCACTGAAGCTTTCTTT
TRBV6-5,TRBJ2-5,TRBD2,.,CASSQTSGGVKTQYF,TGTGCCAGCAGTCAGACTAGCGGGGGGGTAAAGACCCAGTACTTC
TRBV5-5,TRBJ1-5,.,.,CASEAGLGQPQHF,TGTGCCAGCGAGGCGGGATTAGGCCAGCCCCAGCATTTT
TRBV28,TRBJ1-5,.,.,CASRLQGSQYQPQHF,TGTGCCAGCAGACTACAGGGAAGTCAATATCAGCCCCAGCATTTT